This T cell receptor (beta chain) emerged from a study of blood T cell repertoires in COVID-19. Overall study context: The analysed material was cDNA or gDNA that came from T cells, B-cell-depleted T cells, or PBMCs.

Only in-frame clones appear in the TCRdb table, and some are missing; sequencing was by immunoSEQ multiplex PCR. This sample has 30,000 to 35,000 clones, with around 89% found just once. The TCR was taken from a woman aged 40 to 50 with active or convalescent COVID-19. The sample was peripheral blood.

The CDR3 loop is CASSVVAGYNEQFF. CDR3 DNA: TGTGCCAGTAGTGTCGTAGCGGGGTACAATGAGCAGTTCTTC. V and J are TRBV19 and TRBJ2-1; 8 nucleotides match TRBD2. V lost 5 bases and J lost 4; bases outside the gene matches: 4. CDR1 is LNHDA and CDR2 is SQIVND in the germline V gene (reference sequence). This CDR3 is built from 14 residues.